This T cell receptor (beta chain) was obtained from a study of shared clonotypes between healthy human individuals. At the level of the study: Each donor's CD8 memory used one plate, CD8 naive two, each CD4 subset three.

TCRdb keeps only in-frame clones here, not all; method: immunoSEQ multiplex PCR. Seen here are around 1,900,000 clones, over 85% observed once, and the top ten hold roughly 1.7%. With respect to this clone: The antigen is not known.

Germline CDR1 reads SGHTS; CDR2 reads YDEGEE. With 0 bases removed from V and 1 base from J, the gap between germline ends came to 10 bases. This CDR3 is 15 amino acids long. Naive CD8 cells lacked CD45RO and underwent positive selection for CCR7, leaving out terminally differentiated effector memory CD45RA+ cells. The study's findings and limits: Sampling used blood alone; tissue repertoires probably differ.

The sample taken for sequencing was naive CD8+ T cells from PBMCs. The receptor was isolated from a man aged 18 to 30 in good health. Some clones in this sample may be carry-over from other donors' samples. The chain carries TRBV5-8 and TRBJ1-1, with no clear D. The CDR3 region has the DNA TGTGCCAGCAGCTTGGGGTCCCACCCGAACACTGAAGCTTTCTTT. Translated, it gives CASSLGSHPNTEAFF.